This entry describes one TCR beta chain. No cognate antigen has been identified for it. No base quality values were provided; no much bigger clone lies one nucleotide off. The donors were some 36 Caucasian individuals from Russia, aged 6 to 90 years, who were systemically healthy. Each donor gave about 9.8 milliliters of peripheral blood, drawn into EDTA-treated Vacutainer tubes. Ficoll-Paque density-gradient centrifugation was used to isolate PBMCs, with at least 6.5 million obtained per sample. Trizol reagent was used to extract total RNA from the PBMCs, yielding at least 6 micrograms per sample. Naive CD45RAhigh/CD27high T cell percentages were measured by flow cytometry on a PBMC aliquot from every donor. The data stem from a study of blood T cells in healthy people across ages (dated by TCRdb to between 2015 and 2017). Regarding the research as a whole: In model experiments, template switching captured about one uniquely barcoded TCR beta cDNA molecule for every two T cells. The donors were divided into four age groups: young (average around 17 years), middle-aged (about 41), aged (around 67) and long-lived (roughly 82). To avoid experimental bias, donors of different ages were randomly spread across the sequencing lanes. The study measured age-related changes in TCR beta repertoire diversity using deep sequencing normalized with unique cDNA molecular identifiers. The study analyzed two additional independent replicas of 1 million unique cDNA reads from the same blood draw for two donors, one aged 18 to 29 and one aged 80 or older. Overall study results and their limits: Estimates of total diversity based on one million sequenced T cells were considered lower bounds and underestimates. As age increased, observed TCR beta diversity per million T cells dropped in a roughly linear way, and a significant reduction was already evident by age roughly 36. Compared with the aged group, more naive CD4+ T cells, fewer expanded clones and increased TCR diversity were shown by the long-lived group, suggesting age selection. Bulk unsorted PBMC profiling prevented conclusive comparison of naive and antigen-experienced compartments. Donor CMV infection status was unknown, potentially confounding age-related changes in expanded clonotypes. The percentage of naive T cells measured by flow cytometry correlated strongly with observed TCR beta diversity.

Based on the germline V gene (reference sequence), the CDR1 and CDR2 sequences are LGHDT and YNNKEL. Trimming accounts for 3 bases at V and 0 bases at J, while the number of junction bases matched to no gene is 6. The CDR3 holds 16 amino acids from the cysteine to the phenylalanine. CDR3 DNA is the only sequence kept; it has 48 bases, read in frame from the first base. The library was built by means of 5' RACE. TCRdb records Illumina HiSeq 2500 as the sequencer. A second PCR of about 7 to 12 cycles was performed with a sample-barcoded 5' primer and a J-beta primer mix. A template-switch 5' adaptor carrying 12 random nucleotides introduced a unique molecular identifier onto each TCR beta cDNA molecule. Each sample yielded at least 2.5 million CDR3-containing paired-end reads. All of the RNA was converted into first-strand cDNA using the Mint cDNA synthesis kit, with a TRBC-specific oligonucleotide serving as the primer. Following uracil-DNA glycosylase treatment, a first 18-cycle PCR with universal primers M1SS and BC2_uni_R was performed on all cDNA. On the authors' methods: For normalization, 1 million high-quality reads were randomly selected from each sample, with every read carrying a distinct molecular identifier. Instead of being binned into consensus sequences, reads that shared molecular identifiers were thrown out. MiTCR, run with a Q25 quality threshold and the strictest error-elimination algorithm, handled CDR3 identification, clonotype clustering and error correction. A nonparametric unseen species model with Euler transformation was used to estimate a lower bound on total TCR beta diversity. TCRdb handled the public reads itself, with Q25 trimming in fastp and clone calling in MiXCR, and kept productive beta chains. A single entry per CDR3 protein holds the most common genes and DNA from its merged rows. The authors' filters were not applied to this entry. Counted in this sample were around 1,500,000 distinct CDR3 sequences; approximately 42% of them appeared once. The ten largest clones represent 6.5% to 10% of the sample.

The sample taken for sequencing was blood. The source is a woman aged 18-35 years in good health. The chain is assembled from TRBV3-1 and TRBJ2-3; the central 7 bases match TRBD2. The CDR3 sequence is CASSQSTSSSTDTQYF. The nucleotide sequence is given as TGTGCCAGCAGCCAGTCGACTAGCTCTAGCACAGATACGCAGTATTTT.